These 18 T cell receptor beta chains share one sample of origin, sequenced in a study of blood T cell repertoires in COVID-19. Some clones are missing from TCRdb's copy, which holds only in-frame ones; the method was immunoSEQ multiplex PCR. The table includes over 75,000 clones, under 80% detected once. Sequenced: peripheral blood. These receptors all come from a human donor in a cohort sampled during active COVID-19.

This clone was seen once. CDR3 in amino acids: CASSSTGTSSYEQYV. The CDR3 DNA sequence: TGTGCCAGCAGTTCGACCGGGACTTCATCCTACGAGCAGTACGTC. The V call is TRBV6-6, the J call TRBJ2-7, with D maybe TRBD2 (6 bases). The CDR3 is 15 amino acids. Germline V lookup: CDR1 MNHNY, CDR2 SVGAGI (reference sequence). V gave up 4 bases and J gave up 1 base, with 14 bases separating them.

The chain joins TRBV23-1 to TRBJ1-5, with 8 nucleotides matching TRBD1. TRBV23-1 is classed as an ORF, of uncertain function. Trimming cost V 2 bases and J 2 bases; bases outside gene matches: 5. The CDR3 totals 16 residues. The CDR3 bases are TGCGCCAGCAGTCAACCGACAGGGGTGGGCAATCAGCCCCAGCATTTT. This gives the protein CASSQPTGVGNQPQHF.

J is TRBJ1-5 and V is TRBV19, with 9 bases lining up with TRBD1. CDR1 and CDR2 from the germline V gene are LNHDA and SQIVND (reference sequence). With V trimmed by 10 bases and J by 3 bases, 4 bases remained unmatched. The CDR3 covers 13 residues. CDR3 in amino acids: CATTGGYNQPQHF. The CDR3 bases are TGTGCCACTACAGGGGGCTACAATCAGCCCCAGCATTTT.

V gene TRBV6-6 combines with J gene TRBJ1-2, with D unclear. Germline loops: CDR1 MNHNY, CDR2 SVGAGI (reference sequence). The germline V and J ends were trimmed by 6 bases and 6 bases, with 11 bases remaining between them. The CDR3 runs to 12 residues. Written as DNA, the CDR3 is TGTGCCAGCAGCCCCTCGGGGAATGGCTACACCTTC. It encodes CASSPSGNGYTF.

This chain links TRBV27 with TRBJ2-2; D remains ambiguous. V was clipped by 2 bases and J by 4 bases, with 5 bases between them. Germline V gene sequence: CDR1 MNHEY, CDR2 SMNVEV (reference sequence). The CDR3 has 13 amino acids. The CDR3 DNA reads as TGTGCCAGCAGTTTAGTCGGCACCGGGGAGCTGTTTTTT. Protein sequence: CASSLVGTGELFF.

The chain combines TRBV5-1 with TRBJ1-6, with TRBD1 identical over 7 bases. Looked up from germline, CDR1 is SGHRS and CDR2 is YFSETQ. V was pared by 5 bases and J by 3 bases, with 8 bases of the junction left unmatched. This CDR3 region has 16 residues. In DNA form, the CDR3 reads TGCGCCAGCAGGGAACCGTACAGGGGCTATAATTCACCCCTCCACTTT. Protein product: CASREPYRGYNSPLHF.

This clone appeared a single time. V gene TRBV4-3 combines with J gene TRBJ1-5, with a tentative D call TRBD1 (5 bases). Germline V gene data show CDR1 as LGHNA and CDR2 as YSLEER. With 0 bases removed from V and 2 bases from J, the gap between germline ends came to 20 bases. The CDR3 spans 19 residues. CDR3 in amino acids: CASSQESSVVREGNQPQHF. The CDR3 DNA reads TGCGCCAGCAGCCAAGAGTCGTCCGTCGTCAGGGAAGGCAATCAGCCCCAGCATTTT.

The rearrangement joins TRBV4-1 to TRBJ2-7; a weak D match, TRBD2 (5 bases). V was cut by 2 bases and J by 0 bases, with 11 bases left in between. Germline lookup yields CDR1 MGHRA and CDR2 YSYEKL. The CDR3 consists of 15 residues. The CDR3: CASSQMAGNSYEQYV. The CDR3, as DNA: TGCGCCAGCAGCCAAATGGCGGGCAACTCCTACGAGCAGTACGTC.

The chain links TRBV9 to TRBJ2-5; tentatively, D is TRBD2 (5 bases). Trimming shortened V by 4 bases and J by 3 bases, and 25 bases separated the two germline ends. There are 18 residues in the CDR3. Germline CDR1 and CDR2: SGDLS and YYNGEE. The CDR3 nucleotides are TGTGCCAGCAGCTCCGCCTTAGGCTGGCGGGTGATCGAAGAGACCCAGTACTTC. It is translated as CASSSALGWRVIEETQYF. Together with reference TRBV9 and TRBJ2-5, the CDR3 gives the full variable domain: DSGVTQTPKHLITATGQRVTLRCSPRSGDLSVYWYQQSLDQGLQFLIQYYNGEERAKGNILERFSAQQFPDLHSELNLSSLELGDSALYFCASSSALGWRVIEETQYFGPGTRLLVL.

V is TRBV3-1 (or the pseudogene TRBV3-2) and J is TRBJ1-6, with no clear D. The CDR3 loop spans 10 amino acids. The ends were cut back, 8 bases at V and 13 bases at J, with 9 bases in the middle. The germline gives CDR1 LGHDT, CDR2 YNNKEL (reference sequence). CDR3 sequence (DNA): TGTGCCAGCGGCCCGGGTCCCCTCCACTTT. This codes for CASGPGPLHF.

This clone was counted ten times or more. The J gene is TRBJ2-1, the V gene TRBV7-9; 10 nucleotides match TRBD1. The V gene end was trimmed by 4 bases and the J gene end by 3 bases; junction bases not matched to a gene: 15. The CDR3 has 19 residues. The germline gives CDR1 SEHNR, CDR2 FQNEAQ (reference sequence). Here the CDR3 reads CASSSNEPWTGGNYNEQFF. For the CDR3, the DNA is TGTGCCAGCAGCTCTAACGAGCCCTGGACAGGGGGGAACTACAATGAGCAGTTCTTC. Full variable domain (rest looked up from reference TRBV7-9 and TRBJ2-1): DTGVSQNPRHKITKRGQNVTFRCDPISEHNRLYWYRQTLGQGPEFLTYFQNEAQLEKSRLLSDRFSAERPKGSFSTLEIQRTEQGDSAMYLCASSSNEPWTGGNYNEQFFGPGTRLTVL.

The chain uses TRBV28 and TRBJ2-3, with D possibly matching TRBD2 (6 bases). Trimming left V 3 bases short and J 0 bases short, with 10 bases between. Germline values: CDR1 MDHEN, CDR2 SYDVKM. The CDR3 has 15 residues. Written as DNA, the CDR3 is TGTGCCAGCAGTTTGGAGGGGAAAAGCACAGATACGCAGTATTTT. This encodes CASSLEGKSTDTQYF.

CDR3 in amino acids: CASMRLAGGNEQFF. CDR3 coding DNA: TGTGCCAGCATGCGGCTAGCGGGGGGCAATGAGCAGTTCTTC. The chain joins TRBV2 to TRBJ2-1; 11 bases are shared with TRBD2. The CDR3 has 14 amino acids. V dropped 7 bases and J dropped 6; count of bases not matched to a gene: 5. Germline V gene lookup returns CDR1 SNHLY and CDR2 FYNNEI.

The chain has TRBV27 and TRBJ2-3; tentatively, D is TRBD2 (6 bases). Deletions cut 7 bases from V and 0 bases from J, with 17 bases between. This CDR3 is built from 16 residues. Germline V gene data show CDR1 as MNHEY and CDR2 as SMNVEV (reference sequence). Here the CDR3 reads CASNRERATSTDTQYF. For the CDR3, the DNA is TGTGCCAGCAATCGAGAGCGGGCTACTAGCACAGATACGCAGTATTTT.

This clone was recorded only once. The rearrangement joins TRBV4-2 to TRBJ1-1; D call uncertain. Germline-derived CDR1 and CDR2 are LGHNA and YNFKEQ. Trimming left V 0 bases short and J 3 bases short, with 8 bases between. The CDR3 sequence is 14 residues long. CDR3 protein: CASSQDSGDTEAFF. The CDR3 DNA reads TGTGCCAGCAGCCAAGATTCCGGGGACACTGAAGCTTTCTTT.

The V call is TRBV6-2 or TRBV6-3, the J call TRBJ1-4; D unclear. Germline V lookup: CDR1 MNHEY, CDR2 SVGEGT. V was pared by 5 bases and J by 0 bases, with 7 bases between. This CDR3 is 14 amino acids long. Here the CDR3 reads CASSHRATNEKLFF. In DNA, the CDR3 is TGTGCCAGCAGTCACAGAGCAACTAATGAAAAACTGTTTTTT.

The V gene is TRBV5-1, the J gene TRBJ1-3; the match to TRBD1 covers 9 bases. Germline lookup yields CDR1 SGHRS and CDR2 YFSETQ. Trimming at V came to 2 bases and at J to 4 bases, leaving 1 base not matched to a gene. The CDR3 sequence is 14 residues long. The CDR3 region has the DNA TGCGCCAGCAGCTTACAGGGGGCAGGAAACACCATATATTTT. Translation gives CASSLQGAGNTIYF.

The V call is TRBV19, the J call TRBJ2-3, with D possibly being TRBD2 (7 bases). Germline CDR1 LNHDA, CDR2 SQIVND (reference sequence). V was shortened by 1 base and J by 4 bases, with 9 bases between the two germline ends. This CDR3 comprises 14 residues. The CDR3 sequence is CASSIGGGADTQYF. CDR3 DNA sequence: TGTGCCAGTAGTATAGGAGGGGGGGCAGATACGCAGTATTTT. Full variable domain (missing parts from reference TRBV19 and TRBJ2-3): DGGITQSPKYLFRKEGQNVTLSCEQNLNHDAMYWYRQDPGQGLRLIYYSQIVNDFQKGDIAEGYSVSREKKESFPLTVTSAQKNPTAFYLCASSIGGGADTQYFGPGTRLTVL.